This T cell receptor beta chain was identified in a study of blood T cells in healthy people across ages. A second PCR, run for about 6 to 11 cycles, used a sample-barcoded 5' primer plus a J-beta primer mix. Individual samples furnished no less than 2.5 million CDR3-containing paired-end reads apiece. A single record per CDR3 protein comes from TCRdb applying MiXCR to the 5' RACE reads. The table shows around 1,600,000 distinct CDR3 sequences, with less than 45% occurring only once. Germline CDR1 SGDLS, CDR2 YYNGEE. Trimming cost V 4 bases and J 4 bases; bases outside gene matches: 5. The CDR3 length is 15 residues. The study's findings and limits: Greater diversity and more naive CD4+ cells were seen in long-lived donors than in aged donors.

Notes on this clonotype: As yet, its antigen is unknown. A much larger clone sits a single nucleotide away, making a read error possible.

PBMCs numbering at least 6.5 million were isolated per sample. Sequences were obtained from blood. The chain employs TRBV9 and TRBJ2-2; 9 bases are a match to TRBD2. This receptor was identified in a woman between 18 and 30 years old in good health. The CDR3: CASSTGLATTGELFF. CDR3 sequence (DNA): TGTGCCAGCAGCACGGGACTAGCAACCACCGGGGAGCTGTTTTTT.